What follows describes a single T cell receptor beta chain. The antigen is not known. This sample stems from a study of PD-1 blockade in classical Hodgkin lymphoma. Notes on the study in general: The study found complete responders had baseline diversity similar to newly diagnosed patients.

Each patient's relapse followed autologous stem cell transplantation, and brentuximab vedotin exposure varied. TCRdb keeps only in-frame clones here, not all; method: immunoSEQ multiplex PCR. The sample carries tens of thousands of clones, around 89% recorded once. The germline V gene has CDR1 SGHTA and CDR2 FQGNSA. The CDR3 runs to 14 residues. Trimming cost V 8 bases and J 6 bases, with 19 bases left between them. The input for sequencing was peripheral blood mononuclear cells (PBMCs), taken at baseline. This chain connects TRBV7-2 to TRBJ1-1; maybe TRBD1 (6 bases). This clonotype was sampled from a human donor with classical Hodgkin lymphoma. The CDR3 nucleotides are TGTGCCAGCCTAGACTTTTACAGGGCCCCTGAAGCTTTCTTT. It encodes CASLDFYRAPEAFF.